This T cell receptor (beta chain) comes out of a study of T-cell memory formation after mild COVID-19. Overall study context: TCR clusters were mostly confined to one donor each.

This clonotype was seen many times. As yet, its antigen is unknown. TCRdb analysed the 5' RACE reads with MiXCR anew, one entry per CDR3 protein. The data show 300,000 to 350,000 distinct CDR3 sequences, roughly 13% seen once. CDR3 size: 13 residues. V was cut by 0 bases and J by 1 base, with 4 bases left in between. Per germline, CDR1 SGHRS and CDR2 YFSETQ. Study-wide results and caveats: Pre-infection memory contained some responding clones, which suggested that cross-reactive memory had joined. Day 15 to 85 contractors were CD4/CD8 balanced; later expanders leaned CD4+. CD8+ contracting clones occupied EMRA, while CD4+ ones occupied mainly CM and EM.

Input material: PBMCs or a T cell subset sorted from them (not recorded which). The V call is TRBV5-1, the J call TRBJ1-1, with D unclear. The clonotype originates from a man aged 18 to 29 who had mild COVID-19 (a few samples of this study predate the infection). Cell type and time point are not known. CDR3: CASSLVRNTEAFF. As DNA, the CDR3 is TGCGCCAGCAGCTTGGTGAGGAACACTGAAGCTTTCTTT.